This TCR beta chain emerged from a study of CD8 T cells in Susac syndrome. An amount of RNA that ranged from about 0.45 to 1 ug was reverse transcribed with random hexamers. Coverage of TCR beta CDR3 amplification by immunoSEQ multiplex PCR extended to 54 Vbeta and 13 Jbeta. TCRdb recomputed calls from the immunoSEQ multiplex PCR reads with MiXCR, one row per CDR3 protein. The sample lists 120,000 or so distinct CDR3 sequences; less than 95% were seen once. Sequencing of TCR beta was performed on blood CD8+ T cells and on blood CD4+ T cells. Treatment-naive patients with stable or active relapsing-remitting disease served as multiple sclerosis controls. The TEMRA cells underwent FACS enrichment, while the CD8+ and CD4+ T cells underwent negative isolation. Germline V gene sequence: CDR1 SGHDN, CDR2 FVKESK. There are 14 residues in the CDR3. Trimming at V came to 4 bases and at J to 3 bases, leaving 5 bases not matched to a gene.

This clonotype was obtained from a human donor with multiple sclerosis. This chain links TRBV14 with TRBJ2-7; 8 positions match TRBD1. Sequencing input: CD4+ T cells from PBMCs. This CDR3 is CASSRATGVYEQYF. CDR3 in DNA: TGTGCCAGCAGCCGGGCGACAGGGGTCTACGAGCAGTACTTC.